These T cell receptor beta chains were read from a single sample in a study of OX40 agonist ivuxolimab in advanced cancers. Some clones are missing from TCRdb's copy, which holds only in-frame ones; the method was immunoSEQ multiplex PCR. The sample lists just over 80,000 clones; around 90% were seen once. The sample was CD4+ or CD8+ T cells sorted from blood, taken in a trial of the OX40 agonist ivuxolimab. The receptors here all came from an adult with an advanced solid tumor such as melanoma, head and neck, liver or kidney cancer. CDR3s include the opening cysteine and the closing phenylalanine or tryptophan. A D gene is named only where the DNA matches it firmly. A row's size may be missing; if present it is once, few, many or a size class.

d_call j_call clone_size v_call cdr3_nt cdr3_aa
TRBD1 TRBJ2-3 - TRBV6-5 TGTGCCAGCAGAAAGGGGGCCCACACAGATACGCAGTATTTT CASRKGAHTDTQYF
- TRBJ1-1 - TRBV7-9 TGTGCCAGCAGCTACCGCGGACAGCCTGAAGCTTTCTTT CASSYRGQPEAFF
- TRBJ1-6 - TRBV27 TGTGCCAGCAGTCCCACAGACGGTTTCTTGGGGATCCTTAATTCACCCCTCCACTTT CASSPTDGFLGILNSPLHF
- TRBJ1-3 - TRBV19 TGTGCCAGTAGTCATCGGAGCTCTGGAAACACCATATATTTT CASSHRSSGNTIYF
TRBD2 TRBJ2-7 - TRBV5-1 TGCGCCAGCAGCTTGTTGAGCGGGAGTTACTACGAGCAGTACTTC CASSLLSGSYYEQYF
TRBD1 TRBJ2-6 once TRBV5-1 TGCGCCAGCAGCACCGCAGGGGGCCGGGTAGGGTCTGGGGCCAACGTCCTGACTTTC CASSTAGGRVGSGANVLTF
- TRBJ2-7 - TRBV27 TGTGCCAGCAGTTTATCAGGGGGTATCTCCTACGAGCAGTACTTC CASSLSGGISYEQYF
TRBD1 TRBJ1-1 - TRBV27 TGTGCCAGCAGGTCCACAGGGGTTATGAACACTGAAGCTTTCTTT CASRSTGVMNTEAFF
TRBD2 TRBJ2-7 - TRBV2 TGTGCCAGCAGTGGGGGACTAGCGACCTCCTACGAGCAGTACTTC CASSGGLATSYEQYF
TRBD1 TRBJ2-5 once TRBV29-1 TGCAGCGTTGCCCGGACAGGGGGAGAGACCCAGTACTTC CSVARTGGETQYF